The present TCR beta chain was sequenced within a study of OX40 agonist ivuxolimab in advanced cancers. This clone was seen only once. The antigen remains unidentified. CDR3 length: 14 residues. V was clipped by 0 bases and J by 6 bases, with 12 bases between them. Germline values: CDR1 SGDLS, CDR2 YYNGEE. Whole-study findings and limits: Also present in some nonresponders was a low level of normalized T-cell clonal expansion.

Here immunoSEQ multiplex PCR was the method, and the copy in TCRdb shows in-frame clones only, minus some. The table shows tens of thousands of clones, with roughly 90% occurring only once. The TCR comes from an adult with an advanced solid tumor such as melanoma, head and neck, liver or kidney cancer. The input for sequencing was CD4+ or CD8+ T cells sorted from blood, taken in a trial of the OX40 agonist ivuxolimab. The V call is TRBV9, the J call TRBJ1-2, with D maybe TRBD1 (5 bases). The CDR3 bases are TGTGCCAGCAGCGTAGACAGGTGGGATAATGGCTACACCTTC. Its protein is CASSVDRWDNGYTF.